These T cell receptor beta chains were read from a single sample in a study of cytotoxic CD8 clonotypes in ibrutinib-treated CLL. The method was immunoSEQ multiplex PCR; TCRdb's version includes in-frame clones alone and lacks a portion of them. Among 50,000 to 60,000 clones listed, around four fifths were seen once. Sequenced material: PBMCs, taken after 24 months of ibrutinib treatment. The receptor set was obtained from a human donor with chronic lymphocytic leukemia. CDR3s include the opening cysteine and the closing phenylalanine or tryptophan. The order of the fields is J gene, V gene, D gene, clone size, CDR3 protein, CDR3 DNA. A D gene is named only where the DNA matches it firmly. Not every row has a clone size; where given, it reads once, few, many or a size class.

j_call: TRBJ2-1; v_call: TRBV27; d_call: TRBD2; clone_size: -; cdr3_aa: CASSERGLAGWNEQFF; cdr3_nt: TGTGCCAGCAGTGAAAGGGGACTAGCGGGATGGAATGAGCAGTTCTTC
j_call: TRBJ1-2; v_call: TRBV2; d_call: -; clone_size: -; cdr3_aa: CASRRSMTTASYGYTF; cdr3_nt: TGTGCCAGCAGACGATCTATGACGACAGCCTCCTATGGCTACACCTTC
j_call: TRBJ1-5; v_call: TRBV7-9; d_call: -; clone_size: -; cdr3_aa: CASSFYREPQHF; cdr3_nt: TGTGCCAGCAGCTTTTACAGGGAGCCTCAGCATTTT
j_call: TRBJ2-7; v_call: TRBV19; d_call: TRBD2; clone_size: -; cdr3_aa: CASSSKPGLAGREQYF; cdr3_nt: TGTGCCAGTAGTAGTAAACCGGGACTAGCGGGAAGGGAGCAGTACTTC
j_call: TRBJ2-3; v_call: TRBV14; d_call: -; clone_size: -; cdr3_aa: CASSQEAGLTDTQYF; cdr3_nt: TGTGCCAGCAGCCAAGAGGCGGGCCTCACAGATACGCAGTATTTT
j_call: TRBJ2-1; v_call: TRBV28; d_call: -; clone_size: -; cdr3_aa: CASSSRVINEQFF; cdr3_nt: TGTGCCAGCAGTTCGAGGGTAATAAATGAGCAGTTCTTC
j_call: TRBJ2-5; v_call: TRBV5-5; d_call: -; clone_size: -; cdr3_aa: CASSLVEGGEETQYF; cdr3_nt: TGTGCCAGCAGCCTCGTGGAAGGGGGGGAAGAGACCCAGTACTTC
j_call: TRBJ2-1; v_call: TRBV2; d_call: TRBD2; clone_size: once; cdr3_aa: CASSVSGREIYEQFF; cdr3_nt: TGTGCCAGCAGCGTTAGCGGGAGGGAGATATATGAGCAGTTCTTC
j_call: TRBJ2-3; v_call: TRBV11-2; d_call: -; clone_size: once; cdr3_aa: CASSKGLPNTDTQYF; cdr3_nt: TGTGCCAGCAGCAAGGGACTGCCTAACACAGATACGCAGTATTTT
j_call: TRBJ1-1; v_call: TRBV19; d_call: -; clone_size: -; cdr3_aa: CASSGGSPEAFF; cdr3_nt: TGTGCCAGTAGCGGGGGGAGCCCTGAAGCTTTCTTT
j_call: TRBJ2-3; v_call: TRBV18; d_call: TRBD2; clone_size: -; cdr3_aa: CASSHRGDSYTDTQYF; cdr3_nt: TGTGCCAGCTCACATCGGGGGGACTCATACACAGATACGCAGTATTTT
j_call: TRBJ2-2; v_call: TRBV11-2; d_call: -; clone_size: -; cdr3_aa: CASSLSWRSGELFF; cdr3_nt: TGTGCCAGCAGCTTATCCTGGCGGTCCGGGGAGCTGTTTTTT
j_call: TRBJ1-5; v_call: TRBV29-1; d_call: TRBD1; clone_size: once; cdr3_aa: CSVRDSDNQPQHF; cdr3_nt: TGCAGCGTGAGGGACAGCGACAATCAGCCCCAGCATTTT
j_call: TRBJ2-7; v_call: TRBV27; d_call: TRBD2; clone_size: -; cdr3_aa: CASRILAEGVGQYF; cdr3_nt: TGTGCCAGCAGGATACTAGCGGAGGGGGTAGGGCAGTACTTC
j_call: TRBJ2-5; v_call: TRBV9; d_call: TRBD1; clone_size: -; cdr3_aa: CASSVEGGLIETQYF; cdr3_nt: TGTGCCAGCAGCGTAGAAGGGGGCTTAATTGAGACCCAGTACTTC
j_call: TRBJ2-5; v_call: TRBV11-2; d_call: -; clone_size: -; cdr3_aa: CASGRLQETQYF; cdr3_nt: TGTGCCAGCGGCCGACTACAAGAGACCCAGTACTTC
j_call: TRBJ1-2; v_call: TRBV28; d_call: -; clone_size: -; cdr3_aa: CASSLGTGNSYGYTF; cdr3_nt: TGTGCCAGCAGTTTGGGTACAGGGAATAGTTATGGCTACACCTTC
j_call: TRBJ2-5; v_call: TRBV12-5; d_call: -; clone_size: -; cdr3_aa: CASGLRSETQYF; cdr3_nt: TGTGCTAGTGGTTTGAGGTCAGAGACCCAGTACTTC
j_call: TRBJ1-4; v_call: TRBV7-9; d_call: TRBD1; clone_size: -; cdr3_aa: CASSLDRGRREKLFF; cdr3_nt: TGTGCCAGCAGCTTAGACAGGGGGCGCCGTGAAAAACTGTTTTTT
j_call: TRBJ1-2; v_call: TRBV7-3; d_call: -; clone_size: -; cdr3_aa: CASSLDGRAGYTF; cdr3_nt: TGTGCCAGCAGCTTGGACGGCCGGGCGGGCTACACCTTC
j_call: TRBJ2-1; v_call: TRBV5-6; d_call: -; clone_size: -; cdr3_aa: CASSFPALGLDEQFF; cdr3_nt: TGTGCCAGCAGCTTCCCCGCCCTAGGGTTGGATGAGCAGTTCTTC
j_call: TRBJ1-3; v_call: TRBV9; d_call: -; clone_size: -; cdr3_aa: CASSADSGHGNTIYF; cdr3_nt: TGTGCCAGCAGCGCCGACAGTGGCCATGGAAACACCATATATTTT
j_call: TRBJ1-1; v_call: TRBV27; d_call: TRBD1; clone_size: -; cdr3_aa: CASSLSTGSGTEAFF; cdr3_nt: TGTGCCAGCAGTCTCTCGACAGGGTCGGGTACTGAAGCTTTCTTT
j_call: TRBJ1-5; v_call: TRBV19; d_call: -; clone_size: once; cdr3_aa: CASSLQGVTNQPQHF; cdr3_nt: TGTGCCAGTAGTCTACAAGGGGTTACCAATCAGCCCCAGCATTTT
j_call: TRBJ1-1; v_call: TRBV2; d_call: -; clone_size: -; cdr3_aa: CASRHRVTEAFF; cdr3_nt: TGTGCCAGCAGGCACAGGGTCACTGAAGCTTTCTTT
j_call: TRBJ1-2; v_call: TRBV7-2; d_call: TRBD1; clone_size: -; cdr3_aa: CASSLGGQGQGYTF; cdr3_nt: TGTGCCAGCAGCTTAGGGGGACAGGGTCAAGGCTACACCTTC
j_call: TRBJ2-7; v_call: TRBV28; d_call: -; clone_size: -; cdr3_aa: CASSWGYEQYF; cdr3_nt: TGTGCCAGCAGTTGGGGTTACGAGCAGTACTTC
j_call: TRBJ1-2; v_call: TRBV5-4; d_call: -; clone_size: -; cdr3_aa: CASSTWDGPSGTF; cdr3_nt: TGTGCCAGCAGCACATGGGACGGCCCCTCGGGCACCTTC